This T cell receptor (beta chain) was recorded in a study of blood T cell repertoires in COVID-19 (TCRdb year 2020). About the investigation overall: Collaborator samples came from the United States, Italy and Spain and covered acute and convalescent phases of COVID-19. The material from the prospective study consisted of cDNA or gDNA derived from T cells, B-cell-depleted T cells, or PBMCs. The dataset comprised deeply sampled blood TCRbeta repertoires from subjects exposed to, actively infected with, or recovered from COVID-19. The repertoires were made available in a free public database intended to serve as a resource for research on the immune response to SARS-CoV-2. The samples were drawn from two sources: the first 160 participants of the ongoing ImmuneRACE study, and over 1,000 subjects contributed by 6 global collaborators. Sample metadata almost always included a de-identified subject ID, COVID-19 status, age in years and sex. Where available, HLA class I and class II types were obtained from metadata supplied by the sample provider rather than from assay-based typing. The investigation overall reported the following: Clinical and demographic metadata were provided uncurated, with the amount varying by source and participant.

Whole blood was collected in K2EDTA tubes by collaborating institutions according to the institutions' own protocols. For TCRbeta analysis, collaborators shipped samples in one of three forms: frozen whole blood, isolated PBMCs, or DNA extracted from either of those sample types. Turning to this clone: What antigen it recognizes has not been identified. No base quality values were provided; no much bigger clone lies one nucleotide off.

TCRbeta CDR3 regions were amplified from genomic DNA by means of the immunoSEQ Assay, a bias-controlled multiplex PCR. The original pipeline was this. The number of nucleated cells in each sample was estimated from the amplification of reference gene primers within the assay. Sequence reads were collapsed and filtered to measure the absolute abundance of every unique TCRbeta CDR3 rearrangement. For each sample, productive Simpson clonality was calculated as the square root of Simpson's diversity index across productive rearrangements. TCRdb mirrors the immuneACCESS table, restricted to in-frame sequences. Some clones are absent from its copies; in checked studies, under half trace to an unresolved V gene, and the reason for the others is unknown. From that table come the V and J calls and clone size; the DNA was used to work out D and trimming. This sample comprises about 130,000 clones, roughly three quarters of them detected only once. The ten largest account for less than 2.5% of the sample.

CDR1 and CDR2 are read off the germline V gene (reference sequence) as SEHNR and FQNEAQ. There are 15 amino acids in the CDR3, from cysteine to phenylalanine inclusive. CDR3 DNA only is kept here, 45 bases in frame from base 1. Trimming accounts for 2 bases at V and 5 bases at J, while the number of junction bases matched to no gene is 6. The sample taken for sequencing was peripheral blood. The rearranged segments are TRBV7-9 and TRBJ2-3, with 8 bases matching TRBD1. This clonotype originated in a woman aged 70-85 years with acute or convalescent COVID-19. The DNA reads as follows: TGTGCCAGCAGCTTACGGGCAGGGGGCCAAGATACGCAGTATTTT. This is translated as CASSLRAGGQDTQYF.